A single sample gave rise to the 2 T cell receptor beta chains below, sequenced in a study of blood T cell repertoires in COVID-19 (dated by TCRdb to the early 2020s). Receptors were amplified or captured by the immunoSEQ multiplex PCR assay. TCRdb provides this immuneACCESS table in a form limited to in-frame rearrangements. Some clones are lacking; in checked studies, under half of them reflect an unresolved V gene, and why the rest are absent is not known. Within this sample are 150,000 to 200,000 clones, with roughly 88% of them counted one time only. Approximately 12% of the sample goes to the ten largest clones. Sequenced input: PBMCs or T cells enriched from blood (not recorded which). These TCRs come from a woman aged 55-70 years who had recovered from COVID-19.

The CDR3 sequence: CASRLQGRSYNEQFF. The CDR3 DNA reads TGTGCCAGCAGACTACAGGGGCGGTCCTACAATGAGCAGTTCTTC. This chain links TRBV6-5 with TRBJ2-1, with TRBD1 identical over 7 bases. Germline CDR1 and CDR2: MNHEY and SVGAGI. The length of the CDR3 is 15 residues. Trimming cost V 6 bases and J 1 base; bases outside gene matches: 6.

The gene calls are TRBV19 and TRBJ2-1; 9 positions match TRBD2. The V segment lost 8 bases and the J segment 5 bases; nucleotides outside the gene matches: 13. This CDR3 is built from 16 residues. The germline CDR1 and CDR2 sequences are LNHDA and SQIVND (reference sequence). CDR3 in amino acids: CASGRASGTLDNEQFF. Written as DNA, the CDR3 is TGTGCCAGTGGTAGGGCTAGCGGGACTCTTGACAATGAGCAGTTCTTC.